This is a list of T cell receptor beta chains from one sample in a study of blood T cell repertoires in COVID-19. Some clones are missing from TCRdb's copy, which holds only in-frame ones; the method was immunoSEQ multiplex PCR. The sample holds 300,000 to 400,000 clones, around 89% seen once. The sequenced sample consisted of PBMCs or T cells enriched from blood (not recorded which). These receptor sequences come from a man in his late teens or twenties who had recovered from COVID-19. Both conserved end residues are part of each CDR3. D genes are given only for firm matches. Size is omitted from some rows. Given values are once, few, many or a class for expanded clones.

CDR3aa	CDR3nt	abundance	d_gene	j_gene	len	v_gene
CASSLARGLAGGLYNEQFF	TGTGCCAGCAGCTTAGCGAGGGGACTAGCGGGGGGACTTTACAATGAGCAGTTCTTC	few	TRBD2	TRBJ2-1	19	TRBV7-2
CASELCAFMNTEAFF	TGCGCCAGCGAACTGTGCGCGTTTATGAACACTGAAGCTTTCTTT	few	.	TRBJ1-1	15	TRBV5-1
CASSLGLRNQPQHF	TGTGCCAGCAGCTTGGGACTTCGCAATCAGCCCCAGCATTTT	once	.	TRBJ1-5	14	TRBV11-2
CASSFEPYNEQFF	TGCGCCAGCAGCTTTGAGCCATACAATGAGCAGTTCTTC	.	.	TRBJ2-1	13	TRBV5-1
CASSIDSTGAYEQYF	TGTGCCAGTAGTATAGATTCCACAGGGGCCTACGAGCAGTACTTC	few	TRBD1	TRBJ2-7	15	TRBV19
CASSDWTDTDTQYF	TGTGCCAGCAGCGACTGGACAGACACAGATACGCAGTATTTT	.	.	TRBJ2-3	14	TRBV11-2
CASSTTGTGDTSGANVLTF	TGTGCCAGCAGCACGACCGGGACAGGTGATACCTCTGGGGCCAACGTCCTGACTTTC	.	TRBD1	TRBJ2-6	19	TRBV7-9
CASSLAGTASYEQYF	TGTGCCAGCAGCTTGGCCGGGACAGCCTCCTACGAGCAGTACTTC	.	TRBD1	TRBJ2-7	15	TRBV5-4
CASSQDSDRALEQYF	TGCGCCAGCAGCCAAGATTCCGACAGGGCTCTCGAGCAGTACTTC	.	TRBD1	TRBJ2-7	15	TRBV4-1
CASSSGLGNEQFF	TGTGCCAGCAGCTCCGGACTAGGGAATGAGCAGTTCTTC	few	TRBD2	TRBJ2-1	13	TRBV7-3
CASRPPGTYEQYF	TGTGCCAGCAGGCCCCCAGGAACCTACGAGCAGTACTTC	once	.	TRBJ2-7	13	TRBV6-5
CASSQGLTGLGTDTQYF	TGTGCCAGCAGTCAGGGTCTCACAGGGTTAGGGACAGATACGCAGTATTTT	once	.	TRBJ2-3	17	TRBV6-6
CASSIDRTGYDNEQFF	TGTGCCAGTAGTATAGATCGTACAGGGTACGACAATGAGCAGTTCTTC	.	.	TRBJ2-1	16	TRBV19
CAWTRGADTEAFF	TGTGCCTGGACCCGGGGGGCAGACACTGAAGCTTTCTTT	.	.	TRBJ1-1	13	TRBV30
CASSLEGANTEAFF	TGTGCCAGCAGCTTAGAGGGGGCAAACACTGAAGCTTTCTTT	.	TRBD1	TRBJ1-1	14	TRBV7-9
CASKKGTDSNQPQHF	TGTGCCAGCAAAAAAGGGACAGATAGCAATCAGCCCCAGCATTTT	few	TRBD1	TRBJ1-5	15	TRBV6-5
CASSEGRGGDTEAFF	TGTGCCAGCAGTGAAGGCCGGGGAGGGGACACTGAAGCTTTCTTT	.	.	TRBJ1-1	15	TRBV2
CASSEVAGVADTQYF	TGCGCCAGCAGTGAAGTAGCGGGGGTAGCAGATACGCAGTATTTT	once	TRBD2	TRBJ2-3	15	TRBV10-2
CASSFRTGPTTNEKLFF	TGTGCCAGCAGCTTCAGGACAGGGCCTACAACTAATGAAAAACTGTTTTTT	.	TRBD1	TRBJ1-4	17	TRBV5-5
CASSAFGYPNYGYTF	TGTGCCAGCAGTGCCTTCGGGTATCCTAACTATGGCTACACCTTC	.	.	TRBJ1-2	15	TRBV25-1
CASSQEWASEKLFF	TGCGCCAGCAGCCAAGAATGGGCGAGTGAAAAACTGTTTTTT	.	.	TRBJ1-4	14	TRBV4-1
CASRGGNTIYF	TGTGCCTCCAGGGGAGGAAACACCATATATTTT	.	.	TRBJ1-3	11	TRBV19
CASSHRGEPFNNQPQHF	TGTGCCAGCAGCCACCGGGGTGAACCGTTTAACAATCAGCCCCAGCATTTT	.	.	TRBJ1-5	17	TRBV5-5
CASSQWTGSYNEQFF	TGTGCCAGCAGCCAGTGGACAGGGTCCTACAATGAGCAGTTCTTC	.	TRBD1	TRBJ2-1	15	TRBV3-1/TRBV3-2
CASSDGASPSYEQYF	TGTGCCAGCAGCGATGGGGCGAGCCCTTCCTACGAGCAGTACTTC	.	.	TRBJ2-7	15	TRBV9
CASSFRPSGGADTQYF	TGCGCCAGCAGCTTCCGGCCTAGCGGGGGGGCAGATACGCAGTATTTT	once	TRBD2	TRBJ2-3	16	TRBV5-1
CATSETGGLYGYTF	TGTGCCACCAGTGAGACAGGGGGACTCTATGGCTACACCTTC	.	TRBD1	TRBJ1-2	14	TRBV24-1
CASSLTDRNTEAFF	TGTGCCAGCAGCTTAACGGACAGAAACACTGAAGCTTTCTTT	.	.	TRBJ1-1	14	TRBV11-1
CASSQDRGGSASGYTF	TGCGCCAGCAGCCAAGATCGGGGGGGATCGGCGAGCGGCTACACCTTC	.	.	TRBJ1-2	16	TRBV4-1
CASGGTSAYNEQFF	TGTGCCAGCGGGGGGACTAGCGCTTACAATGAGCAGTTCTTC	.	TRBD2	TRBJ2-1	14	TRBV2
CASSQPGQGVLVTQYF	TGTGCCAGCAGTCAACCTGGACAGGGGGTATTAGTTACGCAGTATTTT	.	TRBD1	TRBJ2-3	16	TRBV28
CATSRPGQLINTEAFF	TGTGCCACCAGCAGACCGGGACAGCTAATCAACACTGAAGCTTTCTTT	.	TRBD1	TRBJ1-1	16	TRBV15